Sequencing of this TCR beta chain was carried out in a study of blood T cell repertoires in COVID-19. On the study more broadly: The United States, Italy and Spain provided the acute and convalescent COVID-19 samples.

Germline lookup yields CDR1 MDHEN and CDR2 SYDVKM. CDR3 length: 13 amino acids. With 6 bases clipped from V and 3 bases from J, the junction kept 2 bases outside the gene matches. The table came from immunoSEQ multiplex PCR; TCRdb's copy has only in-frame clones and leaves some out. The repertoire holds 70,000 to 95,000 clones, about 95% seen once, with roughly 4% in the top ten. The sequencing sample was made of peripheral blood. The source of this sequence is a human donor with active COVID-19. The donor label of this sample is uncertain. The chain combines TRBV28 with TRBJ1-3, with TRBD1 matching 7 bases. CDR3 amino acids: CASSTGVGNTIYF. The CDR3 bases are TGTGCCAGCAGCACAGGGGTTGGAAACACCATATATTTT.